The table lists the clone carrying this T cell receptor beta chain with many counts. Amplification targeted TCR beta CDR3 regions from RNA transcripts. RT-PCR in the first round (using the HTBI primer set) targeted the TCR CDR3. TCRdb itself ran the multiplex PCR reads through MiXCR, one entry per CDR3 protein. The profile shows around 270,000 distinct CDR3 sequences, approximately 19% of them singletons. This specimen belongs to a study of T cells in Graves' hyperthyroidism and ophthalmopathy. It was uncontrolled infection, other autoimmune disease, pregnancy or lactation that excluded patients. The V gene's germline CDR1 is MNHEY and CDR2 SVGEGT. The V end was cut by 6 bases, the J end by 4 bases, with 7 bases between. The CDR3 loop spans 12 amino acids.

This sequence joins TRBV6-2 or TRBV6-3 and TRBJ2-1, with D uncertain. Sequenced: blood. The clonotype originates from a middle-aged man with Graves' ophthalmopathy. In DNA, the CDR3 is TGTGCCAGCAGCCAAACTTACAATGAGCAGTTCTTC. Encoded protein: CASSQTYNEQFF.